This is a list of T cell receptor beta chains from one sample in a study of memory CD4+ T cells and cytomegalovirus serostatus. The table came from immunoSEQ multiplex PCR; TCRdb's copy has only in-frame clones and leaves some out. The sample comprises tens of thousands of clones, approximately 82% of which are singletons, and approximately 1.9% rests with the top ten. Sequenced material: memory CD4+ T cells from blood. Receptors were obtained from an adult in good health and CMV-seropositive. Both conserved end residues are part of each CDR3. D genes are given only for firm matches. The size of a clone is reported for some rows only, either as once, few or many, or as a class for expanded clones.

TRBV28	15	.	.	TRBJ1-1	CATSAGDRQGTEAFF	TGTGCCACCAGCGCAGGGGACCGCCAGGGAACTGAAGCTTTCTTT
TRBV11-2	15	.	.	TRBJ1-4	CASSLGFTQSGKLFF	TGTGCCAGCAGCTTAGGTTTCACCCAAAGCGGAAAACTGTTTTTT
TRBV6-1	13	.	TRBD1	TRBJ1-1	CASRRTGGTEAFF	TGTGCCAGCAGACGGACAGGGGGGACTGAAGCTTTCTTT
TRBV5-6	15	few	.	TRBJ1-2	CASSLGIGRKYGYTF	TGTGCCAGCAGCTTGGGAATAGGGCGTAAATATGGCTACACCTTC
TRBV29-1	13	.	.	TRBJ1-1	CSVVGSSKPEAFF	TGCAGCGTTGTGGGGTCGAGTAAACCTGAAGCTTTCTTT
TRBV4-1	14	.	.	TRBJ1-6	CASSQTTGQPPLHF	TGCGCCAGCAGCCAAACTACGGGCCAACCACCCCTCCACTTT
TRBV10-3	15	.	.	TRBJ1-3	CAISETGLGGNTIYF	TGTGCCATCAGTGAAACAGGGCTAGGTGGAAACACCATATATTTT
TRBV10-2	13	.	.	TRBJ1-1	CASSGRTNTEAFF	TGCGCCAGCAGTGGAAGGACCAACACTGAAGCTTTCTTT
TRBV27	13	.	.	TRBJ1-4	CASSPRPNEKLFF	TGTGCCAGCAGTCCCCGACCTAATGAAAAACTGTTTTTT
TRBV4-2	17	.	.	TRBJ1-5	CASSQDLRTYSNQPQHF	TGTGCCAGCAGCCAAGATTTACGGACATATAGCAATCAGCCCCAGCATTTT
TRBV5-8	13	.	.	TRBJ1-1	CASSLRGWSEAFF	TGTGCCAGCAGCTTGAGGGGTTGGTCTGAAGCTTTCTTT
TRBV14	16	.	.	TRBJ2-7	CASSPLGARANHEQYF	TGTGCCAGCAGCCCATTAGGAGCGAGGGCCAACCACGAGCAGTACTTC
TRBV5-4	16	.	.	TRBJ2-5	CASSSRFGGGEETQYF	TGTGCCAGCAGCTCCAGGTTTGGCGGGGGCGAAGAGACCCAGTACTTC
TRBV7-9	13	.	.	TRBJ1-2	CASSLGEKRGYTF	TGTGCCAGCAGCTTAGGGGAGAAACGGGGCTACACCTTC
TRBV6-1	15	.	TRBD1	TRBJ2-7	CASSEARTGIYEQYF	TGTGCCAGCAGTGAAGCCAGGACAGGGATCTACGAGCAGTACTTC
TRBV5-8	14	.	.	TRBJ1-6	CASSLEQLYSPLHF	TGTGCCAGCAGCTTGGAGCAACTATATTCACCCCTCCACTTT
TRBV6-5	12	.	.	TRBJ1-3	CATSRPGNTIYF	TGTGCCACCTCGAGGCCCGGAAACACCATATATTTT
TRBV4-3	14	once	.	TRBJ1-1	CASSQDGGDTEAFF	TGCGCCAGCAGCCAAGATGGCGGGGACACTGAAGCTTTCTTT
TRBV30	13	.	.	TRBJ1-6	CAWSGGMGSPLHF	TGTGCCTGGAGTGGAGGAATGGGTTCACCCCTCCACTTT
TRBV5-1	18	.	TRBD2	TRBJ2-5	CASSPGVASGGGSETQYF	TGCGCCAGCAGCCCGGGAGTGGCTAGCGGGGGGGGATCAGAGACCCAGTACTTC
TRBV29-1	14	.	TRBD1	TRBJ1-2	CSAAPGQGAYGYTF	TGCAGCGCGGCTCCGGGACAGGGGGCTTATGGCTACACCTTC
TRBV6-6	14	.	TRBD1	TRBJ1-1	CASSSGQRHTEAFF	TGTGCCAGCAGTTCGGGACAGCGACACACTGAAGCTTTCTTT
TRBV6-6	13	.	.	TRBJ2-7	CASSYSASYEQYF	TGTGCCAGCAGTTATTCAGCCTCCTACGAGCAGTACTTC
TRBV13	12	.	.	TRBJ1-2	CASSSSGYGYTF	TGTGCCAGCAGCTCCTCAGGGTATGGCTACACCTTC
TRBV19	15	.	TRBD1	TRBJ2-2	CASSVQGTATGELFF	TGTGCCAGTAGTGTACAGGGGACCGCCACCGGGGAGCTGTTTTTT
TRBV5-5	12	.	.	TRBJ2-7	CASSLDQGMQYF	TGTGCCAGCAGCTTGGACCAGGGCATGCAGTACTTC
TRBV18	14	.	.	TRBJ1-5	CASSTDSGNQPQHF	TGTGCCAGCTCAACAGACAGTGGCAATCAGCCCCAGCATTTT
TRBV12-5	11	few	.	TRBJ2-3	CASGLALGVYF	TGTGCTAGTGGCCTAGCCCTCGGGGTGTATTTT
TRBV11-2	17	once	.	TRBJ1-4	CASSLGSSGGYNEKLFF	TGTGCCAGCAGCTTAGGCTCATCGGGGGGGTATAATGAAAAGCTGTTTTTT
TRBV11-2	14	.	.	TRBJ1-1	CASSLEMWNTEAFF	TGTGCCAGCAGCTTAGAGATGTGGAACACTGAAGCTTTCTTT
TRBV7-8	14	.	TRBD1	TRBJ1-5	CASSLDRAFQPQHF	TGTGCCAGCAGTTTAGACAGGGCCTTTCAGCCCCAGCATTTT
TRBV19	14	.	.	TRBJ1-5	CASSPLNSNQPQHF	TGTGCCAGTAGTCCACTCAATAGCAATCAGCCCCAGCATTTT
TRBV4-3	15	.	.	TRBJ1-2	CASSQSQASIEGYTF	TGCGCCAGCAGCCAATCACAGGCCTCCATAGAAGGCTACACCTTC
TRBV5-4	14	.	.	TRBJ2-1	CASGGAGGDNEQFF	TGTGCCAGCGGAGGGGCAGGGGGTGACAATGAGCAGTTCTTC
TRBV5-1	15	once	TRBD1	TRBJ2-7	CASSLEGAARYEQYF	TGCGCCAGCAGCTTGGAGGGGGCAGCCCGCTACGAGCAGTACTTC
TRBV7-3	14	.	.	TRBJ2-3	CASSLSYTGDTQYF	TGTGCCAGCAGCTTAAGTTATACTGGGGATACGCAGTATTTT
TRBV28	14	.	.	TRBJ2-5	CASRNYNQGKTQYF	TGTGCCAGCAGAAACTACAATCAGGGGAAGACCCAGTACTTC
TRBV28	11	.	.	TRBJ1-1	CASSYRDKTFF	TGTGCCAGCAGCTACCGGGACAAAACTTTCTTT
TRBV6-4	14	.	.	TRBJ1-3	CANPKGVSGNTIYF	TGTGCCAACCCAAAGGGTGTCTCTGGAAACACCATATATTTT
TRBV7-9	13	.	.	TRBJ2-1	CASSLVGVYEQFF	TGTGCCAGCAGCTTAGTGGGTGTCTATGAGCAGTTCTTC
TRBV18	14	.	.	TRBJ2-1	CASSPLQTRPEQFF	TGTGCCAGCTCACCACTACAAACCCGGCCTGAGCAGTTCTTC
TRBV7-9	13	once	TRBD1	TRBJ1-2	CASSLAGQGGYTF	TGTGCCAGCAGCTTAGCGGGACAGGGAGGCTACACCTTC
TRBV14	15	.	.	TRBJ1-3	CASSRPGSTGNTIYF	TGTGCCAGCAGCCGCCCGGGCAGCACTGGAAACACCATATATTTT
TRBV28	21	.	TRBD2	TRBJ2-1	CASSFGGRLAGVLTSYNEQFF	TGTGCCAGCAGTTTTGGAGGGAGACTAGCGGGAGTCTTGACCTCCTACAATGAGCAGTTCTTC
TRBV6-1	14	once	TRBD1	TRBJ2-7	CASSENRGMYAQYF	TGTGCCAGCAGTGAGAACAGGGGGATGTACGCGCAGTACTTC
TRBV7-6	12	.	TRBD2	TRBJ2-7	CASSSLAGEQYF	TGTGCCAGCAGCTCGCTAGCGGGAGAGCAGTACTTC
TRBV18	14	.	.	TRBJ1-3	CASSPWGAGNTIYF	TGTGCCAGCTCACCATGGGGGGCTGGAAACACCATATATTTT
TRBV9	15	.	.	TRBJ1-6	CASSVEGHGDSPLHF	TGTGCCAGCAGCGTAGAAGGCCATGGTGATTCACCCCTCCACTTT
TRBV9	17	.	TRBD1	TRBJ2-1	CASSVSTGTGAYNEQFF	TGTGCCAGCAGCGTGAGTACCGGGACAGGGGCCTACAATGAGCAGTTCTTC
TRBV5-6	14	.	.	TRBJ2-5	CASSLGTVQETQYF	TGTGCCAGCAGCTTGGGAACAGTCCAAGAGACCCAGTACTTC
TRBV6-5	13	.	.	TRBJ1-5	CASRPTRGQPQHF	TGTGCCAGCAGACCCACGAGGGGTCAGCCCCAGCATTTT
TRBV6-5	14	.	.	TRBJ2-3	CASSNRGQLDTQYF	TGTGCCAGCAGTAACCGGGGACAATTGGATACGCAGTATTTT
TRBV11-2	15	.	.	TRBJ1-4	CASSLVRGTNEKLFF	TGTGCCAGCAGCTTAGTGAGGGGAACTAATGAAAAACTGTTTTTT
TRBV9	14	.	.	TRBJ1-4	CASSVAATNEKLFF	TGTGCCAGCAGCGTCGCTGCAACTAATGAAAAACTGTTTTTT
TRBV7-9	12	.	.	TRBJ2-1	CASTNSYNEQFF	TGTGCCAGCACCAACTCCTACAATGAGCAGTTCTTC
TRBV28	15	.	.	TRBJ2-2	CASARPPLGGGELFF	TGTGCCAGCGCCCGGCCGCCGCTTGGTGGCGGGGAGCTGTTTTTT
TRBV6-5	12	.	.	TRBJ1-1	CASRGPSTEAFF	TGTGCCAGCAGGGGGCCCAGCACTGAAGCTTTCTTT
TRBV9	14	.	.	TRBJ2-3	CASSRREYEDTQYF	TGTGCCAGCAGCAGACGGGAGTATGAAGATACGCAGTATTTT
TRBV12-5	12	.	.	TRBJ2-5	CASATGLGTQYF	TGTGCTAGTGCCACGGGTCTTGGGACCCAGTACTTC